This TCR beta chain was retrieved from a study of PD-1 blockade in mismatch repair-deficient tumors. Study as a whole: All were previously treated, progressing patients with some twelve mismatch repair-deficient cancer types. Study conclusions and caveats: Rapid post-treatment expansion, then contraction, generally preceding radiologic response, marked tumor-resident clones.

Sequenced by immunoSEQ multiplex PCR; TCRdb stores in-frame clones only, minus some. Here the sample spans about 68,000 clones, 70% to 85% being singletons. A few counts support this clone. Its antigen is not known. A few pembrolizumab responders had their TCRs sequenced. V shed 5 bases and J shed 6 bases, with 14 bases lying between them. Germline V CDR1 and CDR2: LGHNA, YNFKEQ. This CDR3 has 13 amino acids. The J gene is TRBJ2-7, the V gene TRBV4-2; the D gene is possibly TRBD1 (6 bases). The sequenced sample was peripheral blood, obtained 2 weeks after starting pembrolizumab. This clonotype originated in an adult with mismatch repair-deficient cancer. This CDR3 is CASSTNREFEQYF. Here the CDR3 DNA reads TGTGCCAGCAGCACGAACAGGGAATTCGAGCAGTACTTC.